This T cell receptor (beta chain) was sequenced in a study of PD-1 blockade in classical Hodgkin lymphoma. The overall study: Intravenous nivolumab at 3 mg/kg was given to patients every 2 weeks.

Whole-study findings and limits: Newly diagnosed patients and complete responders had comparable diversity at baseline. At baseline, newly diagnosed patients reportedly showed less TCR diversity than healthy donors. Repertoire differences lack defined causes, possibly disease activity or prior therapy.

TCRdb's table, derived via immunoSEQ multiplex PCR, lists solely in-frame clones and lacks some. The sample records tens of thousands of clones, about four fifths being singletons. With respect to this clone: The antigen is unknown.

Germline-derived CDR1 and CDR2 are MGHDK and SYGVNS. This CDR3 has 14 amino acids. Between the trimmed V and J ends, which lost 2 bases and 4 bases, there was a span of 9 bases. Autologous stem cell transplantation was followed by relapse in every patient, and brentuximab vedotin exposure varied. The sequenced sample was peripheral blood mononuclear cells (PBMCs), obtained before the second cycle of nivolumab. This TCR was sampled from a human donor with classical Hodgkin lymphoma. This chain joins TRBV25-1 and TRBJ1-5; D gene ambiguous. In DNA, the CDR3 is TGTGCCAGCAGTGAAGTGGAGGGTAATCAGCCCCAGCATTTT. Translation gives CASSEVEGNQPQHF.